What follows are 17 T cell receptor beta chains derived from one specimen sequenced in a study of T-cell memory formation after mild COVID-19. Using its own MiXCR run on the 5' RACE reads, TCRdb lists one record per CDR3 protein. The sample carries just over 300,000 distinct CDR3 sequences, 15% to 20% recorded once. Sequencing used PBMCs or a T cell subset sorted from them (not recorded which). The receptors come from a man aged 18 to 29 who had mild COVID-19 (a few samples of this study predate the infection). Cell type and time point are not known.

In its sample, this clonotype was seen a few times. This chain connects TRBV10-3 to TRBJ2-7, with 7 bases lining up with TRBD2. CDR3 length: 13 residues. The trim removed 6 bases at V and 0 bases at J, leaving 2 bases unmatched. CDR1 is ENHRY, CDR2 SYGVKD, per germline. CDR3 DNA sequence: TGTGCCATCAGGTCGGGGGGCTCCTACGAGCAGTACGTC. Its protein is CAIRSGGSYEQYV.

V and J are TRBV24-1 and TRBJ2-5; TRBD1 matches 9 bases. V trimming: 6 bases; J trimming: 10 bases; junction bases outside the gene matches: 8. CDR3 size: 13 residues. Germline lookup yields CDR1 KGHDR and CDR2 SFDVKD. Here the CDR3 DNA reads TGTGCCACCAGTAAGGGACAGGGAGGGATCCAGTACTTC. Translation gives CATSKGQGGIQYF.

The gene calls are TRBV6-2 or TRBV6-3 and TRBJ1-5; TRBD1 might be the D (5 bases). Trimming removed 6 bases at V and 4 bases at J, with 10 bases between. The V gene's germline CDR1 is MNHEY and CDR2 SVGEGT. The CDR3 length is 13 residues. CDR3: CASREWGNQPQHF. In nucleotides, the CDR3 is TGTGCCAGCAGGGAGTGGGGGAATCAGCCCCAGCATTTT.

The chain uses TRBV15 and TRBJ2-3; weak D call: TRBD2 (5 bases). The V gene lost 8 bases and the J gene lost 0 bases, with 9 bases spanning the gap. The CDR3 is made up of 13 amino acids. Germline loops: CDR1 LNHNV, CDR2 YYDKDF (reference sequence). The CDR3 loop reads CATSPGSTDTQYF. CDR3 sequence (DNA): TGTGCCACCTCCCCGGGGAGCACAGATACGCAGTATTTT.

This clonotype was counted between two and nine times. V is TRBV20-1 and J is TRBJ1-2; TRBD1 matches at 8 bases. V dropped 7 bases and J dropped 5; count of bases not matched to a gene: 15. Germline V lookup: CDR1 DFQATT, CDR2 SNEGSKA (reference sequence). The CDR3 loop spans 15 amino acids. The CDR3 DNA is TGCAGTGTCCGAGGGGACGCAGGGGGCGTGTATGGCTACACCTTC. Protein: CSVRGDAGGVYGYTF.

This clonotype appeared a few times. The genes are TRBV6-2 or TRBV6-3 and TRBJ2-1, with D perhaps matching TRBD1 (5 bases). Looked up from germline, CDR1 is MNHEY and CDR2 is SVGEGT. Trimming took 6 bases from V and 7 from J, leaving 10 bases between them. This CDR3 spans 12 amino acids. The CDR3 nucleotides are TGTGCCAGCAGCCGAAACAGGAATGAGCAGTTCTTC. Protein product: CASSRNRNEQFF.

The chain joins TRBV11-2 to TRBJ2-3; 7 nucleotides agree with TRBD2. This CDR3 has 16 amino acids. Looked up from germline, CDR1 is SGHAT and CDR2 is FQNNGV. V was clipped by 3 bases and J by 2 bases; unmatched bases: 8. CDR3 sequence: CASSLRLAGNTDTQYF. The CDR3 DNA sequence: TGTGCCAGCAGCTTGCGACTAGCAGGGAACACAGATACGCAGTATTTT. Full variable domain (rest looked up from reference TRBV11-2 and TRBJ2-3): EAGVAQSPRYKIIEKRQSVAFWCNPISGHATLYWYQQILGQGPKLLIQFQNNGVVDDSQLPKDRFSAERLKGVDSTLKIQPAKLEDSAVYLCASSLRLAGNTDTQYFGPGTRLTVL.

The CDR3 nucleotides are TGTGCCAGGGAGGGACAGGACGGCTACACCTTC. It encodes CAREGQDGYTF. This sequence joins TRBV27 and TRBJ1-2, with TRBD1 matching over 8 bases. The CDR3 sequence is 11 residues long. Germline V gene data show CDR1 as MNHEY and CDR2 as SMNVEV (reference sequence). V lost 9 bases to trimming and J lost 8 bases; unmatched junction nucleotides: 5.

In its sample, this clonotype was seen a few times. The J gene is TRBJ2-7, the V gene TRBV4-2; D is possibly TRBD2 (5 bases). Germline CDR1 is LGHNA and CDR2 is YNFKEQ. CDR3 size: 12 residues. Trimming pared 4 bases from V and 5 bases from J, leaving 9 bases between. The chain's CDR3 is CASSLGENEQYF. CDR3 sequence (DNA): TGTGCCAGCAGCCTCGGGGAGAACGAGCAGTACTTC.

This clonotype has a count of ten or more. The rearrangement uses TRBV28 and TRBJ1-6; D remains ambiguous. The V end lost 8 bases, the J end lost 6 bases, and 8 bases lay between the germline ends. Germline values: CDR1 MDHEN, CDR2 SYDVKM. The CDR3 is 12 amino acids. The CDR3 DNA reads TGTGCCAGCTCTAAGCTTAATTCACCCCTCCACTTT. This translates into CASSKLNSPLHF.

The table lists this clonotype with a few counts. CDR3 in DNA: TGTGCCAGCAGCCCCCCGACTAGTAATGGGTTGGCGGTTACGCAGTATTTT. Its translation is CASSPPTSNGLAVTQYF. The chain links TRBV9 to TRBJ2-3, with a possible D match to TRBD2 (6 bases). V was shortened by 4 bases and J by 8 bases, with 26 bases between the two germline ends. There are 17 residues in the CDR3. Per germline, CDR1 SGDLS and CDR2 YYNGEE.

The gene calls are TRBV9 and TRBJ1-2; D remains ambiguous. This CDR3 is built from 13 residues. Trimming stripped 0 bases from V and 6 bases from J, with 9 bases between. Germline CDR1 is SGDLS and CDR2 is YYNGEE. The CDR3 spells CASSVVSGNGYTF. CDR3 nucleotides: TGTGCCAGCAGCGTAGTTTCGGGGAATGGCTACACCTTC.

The chain's CDR3 is CSVVEGGRETQYF. The CDR3 DNA reads TGCAGCGTTGTGGAGGGTGGTAGAGAGACCCAGTACTTC. The chain carries TRBV29-1 and TRBJ2-5, with D possibly TRBD2 on 6 matching bases. The CDR3 length is 13 residues. Between the trimmed V and J ends, which lost 4 bases and 4 bases, there was a span of 13 bases. Looked up from germline, CDR1 is SQVTM and CDR2 is ANQGSEA.

The chain is built from TRBV6-2 or TRBV6-3 and TRBJ2-3, with D maybe TRBD1 (5 bases). The CDR3 extends over 15 amino acids. Germline loops: CDR1 MNHEY, CDR2 SVGEGT. V was clipped by 6 bases and J by 2 bases, with 15 bases between them. In DNA, the CDR3 is TGTGCCAGCAGACCCGGACACCTAGTCACAGATACGCAGTATTTT. It specifies CASRPGHLVTDTQYF.

This clonotype was seen only a few times. The rearrangement joins TRBV7-3 to TRBJ2-3; D may be TRBD2 (5 bases). V was shortened by 1 base and J by 4 bases, with 18 bases between the two germline ends. The CDR3 has 17 amino acids. Germline CDR1 reads SGHTA; CDR2 reads FQGTGA. Written as DNA, the CDR3 is TGTGCCAGCAGCTTAAACCCTCGGTTAGCCGGGGCAGATACGCAGTATTTT. Amino acid sequence: CASSLNPRLAGADTQYF.

This clonotype occurred a few times. CDR3 sequence (DNA): TGTGCCAGCCAACCCGGGACGACGGATTCACCCCTCCACTTT. It is translated as CASQPGTTDSPLHF. This chain uses TRBV18 with TRBJ1-6; possible D gene TRBD1, 5 bases. CDR3 size: 14 residues. Trimming removed 8 bases from V and 8 bases from J, with 16 bases in between. Germline V lookup: CDR1 KGHSH, CDR2 LQKENI.

The rearrangement links TRBV11-2 to TRBJ1-2; D is undetermined. V was trimmed by 4 bases and J by 8 bases, leaving 8 bases between them. The germline V gene has CDR1 SGHAT and CDR2 FQNNGV. The CDR3 runs to 11 residues. The CDR3 coding sequence is TGTGCCAGCAGCTCCGGCGGGGGCTACACCTTC. This translates into CASSSGGGYTF. Full variable domain (missing parts from reference TRBV11-2 and TRBJ1-2): EAGVAQSPRYKIIEKRQSVAFWCNPISGHATLYWYQQILGQGPKLLIQFQNNGVVDDSQLPKDRFSAERLKGVDSTLKIQPAKLEDSAVYLCASSSGGGYTFGSGTRLTVV.